This T cell receptor (beta chain) originates from a study of T cells in Graves' hyperthyroidism and ophthalmopathy. In its sample, this clonotype was seen many times. The ends were cut back, 2 bases at V and 4 bases at J, with 15 bases in the middle. Germline V gene lookup returns CDR1 KGHSH and CDR2 LQKENI. CDR3 length: 16 residues. Exclusion of a patient resulted from uncontrolled infection, other autoimmune disease, pregnancy or lactation. For the diagnoses, clinical symptoms, serum thyroxine and TRAb, thyroid ultrasound and orbital computed tomography were used. First hyperthyroidism diagnosis is when the blood sample was obtained, before any ophthalmopathy symptoms. RNA transcripts provided the source from which TCR beta CDR3 regions were amplified. First-round RT-PCR targeting the TCR CDR3 was performed with the HTBI primer set. TCRdb re-derived calls from the multiplex PCR reads in MiXCR, one entry per CDR3 protein. Of about 250,000 distinct CDR3 sequences detected, approximately 14% appear once; the ten largest clones hold about 33%.

This chain uses TRBV18 with TRBJ2-1; no reliable D call. The receptor comes from a woman aged 50 to 65 with Graves' hyperthyroidism that later progressed to Graves' ophthalmopathy. The specimen sequenced was blood. The CDR3 nucleotides read TGTGCCAGCTCACCAGCTAGTCGGCACCTATACAATGAGCAGTTCTTC. Translation gives CASSPASRHLYNEQFF.